This entry lists 16 T cell receptor beta chains sequenced from one sample in a study of T cell changes during pregnancy in multiple sclerosis. Repertoires were generated with immunoSEQ multiplex PCR, while TCRdb's copy carries only in-frame clones and drops some. The repertoire holds 40,000 to 55,000 clones, with around 94% as singletons. Sample: CD4+ T cells from peripheral blood mononuclear cells, taken before pregnancy. The receptors were sampled from a female donor with multiple sclerosis, enrolled in a pregnancy study.

This chain links TRBV27 with TRBJ1-2, with D uncertain. In germline, CDR1 is MNHEY, CDR2 SMNVEV (reference sequence). The V end lost 2 bases, the J end lost 1 base, and 11 bases lay between the germline ends. The CDR3 is made up of 15 amino acids. The CDR3 sequence is CASSLRPGFNYGYTF. The DNA for the CDR3 is TGTGCCAGCAGTTTAAGACCGGGGTTTAACTATGGCTACACCTTC.

The chain employs TRBV28 and TRBJ1-1, with D possibly TRBD1 on 6 matching bases. The V gene's germline CDR1 is MDHEN and CDR2 SYDVKM. V was pared by 6 bases and J by 5 bases, with 22 bases between. CDR3 length: 16 amino acids. This chain's CDR3 is CASSSRPGGGRTEAFF. The DNA of the CDR3 is TGTGCCAGCAGCAGCCGCCCGGGGGGCGGGAGAACTGAAGCTTTCTTT.

The chain uses TRBV27 and TRBJ2-4, with 8 positions matching TRBD2. Trimming cost V 5 bases and J 4 bases; bases outside gene matches: 7. Per germline, CDR1 MNHEY and CDR2 SMNVEV (reference sequence). The CDR3 has 15 amino acids. As DNA, the CDR3 is TGTGCCAGCAGTCAAGGGAAGCGGGAGAAAAACATTCAGTACTTC. Amino acid sequence: CASSQGKREKNIQYF.

V and J are TRBV6-1 and TRBJ2-1; 10 bases line up with TRBD2. The germline V gene encodes CDR1 MNHNS and CDR2 SASEGT. V trimming: 3 bases; J trimming: 8 bases; junction bases outside the gene matches: 7. The CDR3 is 15 residues long. The CDR3 region is CASSDRPSGSDEQFF. CDR3 coding DNA: TGTGCCAGCAGTGATCGGCCTAGCGGGAGTGATGAGCAGTTCTTC.

J is TRBJ2-7 and V is TRBV4-2, with 8 bases aligning to TRBD1. Per germline, CDR1 LGHNA and CDR2 YNFKEQ. V trimming: 5 bases; J trimming: 2 bases; junction bases outside the gene matches: 8. The CDR3 runs 15 residues. Here the CDR3 DNA reads TGTGCCAGCAGCGCACAGGGGGTCCCAACCTACGAGCAGTACTTC. Protein: CASSAQGVPTYEQYF.

The rearrangement links TRBV11-2 to TRBJ2-1; no firm D call. Germline V gene sequence: CDR1 SGHAT, CDR2 FQNNGV. Trimming took off 4 bases at V and 6 bases at J, with 7 bases between the two ends. The CDR3 runs 12 residues. The CDR3: CASSSWSNEQFF. DNA of the CDR3: TGTGCCAGCAGCTCCTGGAGCAATGAGCAGTTCTTC.

The V gene is TRBV19, the J gene TRBJ2-7; 10 nucleotides agree with TRBD1. Losses at the gene ends were 3 bases for V and 2 bases for J; bases not matched to a gene: 4. The CDR3 has 15 residues. Germline assignment: CDR1 LNHDA and CDR2 SQIVND (reference sequence). The CDR3 bases are TGTGCCAGTAGTATCCGGGACAGGGGACCCTACGAGCAGTACTTC. It encodes CASSIRDRGPYEQYF.

The chain carries TRBV5-6 and TRBJ2-3, with 7 bases fitting TRBD2. CDR1 and CDR2 (germline): SGHDT, YYEEEE. V lost 2 bases and J lost 2; bases outside the gene matches: 5. This CDR3 has 15 amino acids. This CDR3 is CASSFRDYYTDTQYF. CDR3 DNA: TGTGCCAGCAGCTTCCGGGACTATTACACAGATACGCAGTATTTT.

The V and J genes are TRBV6-1 and TRBJ2-7; TRBD1 aligns across 7 bases. From germline, CDR1 is MNHNS and CDR2 SASEGT. This CDR3 contains 14 residues. V was clipped by 11 bases and J by 2 bases; unmatched bases: 12. CDR3 sequence: CAAVPTGNAYEQYF. As DNA, the CDR3 is TGTGCCGCCGTACCGACAGGGAATGCCTACGAGCAGTACTTC.

This clone has only one observation. The chain links TRBV19 to TRBJ1-5; D ambiguous. Trimming removed 3 bases from V and 9 bases from J, with 9 bases in between. This CDR3 contains 12 residues. The V gene's germline CDR1 is LNHDA and CDR2 SQIVND (reference sequence). CDR3 sequence reads: CASSMGVAPQHF. The CDR3 DNA follows: TGTGCCAGTAGTATGGGCGTCGCGCCCCAGCATTTT.

This chain joins TRBV27 and TRBJ2-3; possibly TRBD2 for D (6 bases). The CDR3 is made up of 16 amino acids. V was pared by 5 bases and J by 0 bases, with 15 bases between. Germline V gives CDR1 MNHEY, CDR2 SMNVEV (reference sequence). CDR3 sequence: CASSRTGETSTDTQYF. CDR3 sequence (DNA): TGTGCCAGCAGTCGAACGGGGGAAACTAGCACAGATACGCAGTATTTT.

This clone has a handful of counts. The chain has TRBV13 and TRBJ2-3, with TRBD2 matching over 10 bases. CDR3 size: 19 residues. Trimming removed 0 bases from V and 1 base from J; junction bases left unmatched: 10. In germline, CDR1 is PRHDT, CDR2 FYEKMQ (reference sequence). This chain's CDR3 is CASSLGGLGLADGTDTQYF. In DNA form, the CDR3 reads TGTGCCAGCAGCTTAGGCGGGTTAGGACTAGCGGACGGCACAGATACGCAGTATTTT.

This clone was detected once. The chain links TRBV30 to TRBJ2-3, with a possible D match to TRBD2 (5 bases). This CDR3 is built from 13 residues. Deletions cut 0 bases from V and 6 bases from J, with 10 bases between. Germline lookup yields CDR1 GTSNPN and CDR2 SVGIG (reference sequence). The CDR3, as DNA: TGTGCCTGGAGTGTACGGGAAATGGATACGCAGTATTTT. It specifies CAWSVREMDTQYF.

The rearrangement uses TRBV7-9 and TRBJ1-1; D might be TRBD1 (6 bases). The CDR3 is made up of 13 amino acids. Germline V lookup: CDR1 SEHNR, CDR2 FQNEAQ (reference sequence). V lost 3 bases, J lost 3 bases, and 8 bases lay in between. The CDR3 region is CASSLGGHTEAFF. The CDR3 coding sequence is TGTGCCAGCAGCTTGGGGGGGCACACTGAAGCTTTCTTT.

The chain couples TRBV2 to TRBJ2-5; possibly TRBD1 for D (6 bases). The length of the CDR3 is 14 residues. The germline CDR1 and CDR2 sequences are SNHLY and FYNNEI. V was trimmed by 4 bases and J by 13 bases, leaving 22 bases between them. CDR3 amino acids: CASSVLSGQGHGYF. The CDR3 nucleotides read TGTGCCAGCAGTGTACTCTCGGGACAAGGACACGGGTACTTC.

The rearrangement joins TRBV7-9 to TRBJ1-2, with unresolved D. The CDR3 length is 14 residues. Trimming took off 4 bases at V and 0 bases at J, with 9 bases between the two ends. Germline CDR1 reads SEHNR; CDR2 reads FQNEAQ (reference sequence). CDR3 region: CASSSDTANYGYTF. Here the CDR3 DNA reads TGTGCCAGCAGCTCTGACACAGCTAACTATGGCTACACCTTC. The entire variable domain, with the rest obtained from reference TRBV7-9 and TRBJ1-2, is as follows: DTGVSQNPRHKITKRGQNVTFRCDPISEHNRLYWYRQTLGQGPEFLTYFQNEAQLEKSRLLSDRFSAERPKGSFSTLEIQRTEQGDSAMYLCASSSDTANYGYTFGSGTRLTVV.